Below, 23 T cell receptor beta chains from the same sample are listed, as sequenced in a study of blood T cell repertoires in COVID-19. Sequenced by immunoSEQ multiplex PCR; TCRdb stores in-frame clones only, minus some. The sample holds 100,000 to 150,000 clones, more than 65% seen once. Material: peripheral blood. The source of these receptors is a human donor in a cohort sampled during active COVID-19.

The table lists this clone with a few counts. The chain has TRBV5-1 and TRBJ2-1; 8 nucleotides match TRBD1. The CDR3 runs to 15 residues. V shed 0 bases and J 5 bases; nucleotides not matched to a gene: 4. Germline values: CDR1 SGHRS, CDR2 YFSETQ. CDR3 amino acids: CASSLGQGNHNEQFF. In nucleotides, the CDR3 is TGCGCCAGCAGCTTGGGACAGGGGAACCACAATGAGCAGTTCTTC.

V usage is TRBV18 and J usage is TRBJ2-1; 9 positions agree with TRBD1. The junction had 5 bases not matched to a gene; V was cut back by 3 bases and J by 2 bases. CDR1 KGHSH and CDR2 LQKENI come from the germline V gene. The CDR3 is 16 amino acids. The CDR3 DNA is TGTGCCAGCTCACCCGGTCGACAGGGGGCCTACAATGAGCAGTTCTTC. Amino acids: CASSPGRQGAYNEQFF.

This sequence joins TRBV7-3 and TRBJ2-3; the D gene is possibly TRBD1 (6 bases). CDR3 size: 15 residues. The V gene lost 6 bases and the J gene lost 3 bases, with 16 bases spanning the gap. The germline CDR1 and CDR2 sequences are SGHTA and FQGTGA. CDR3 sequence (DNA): TGTGCCAGCAGGAAACCGGGACATATGACAGATACGCAGTATTTT. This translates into CASRKPGHMTDTQYF.

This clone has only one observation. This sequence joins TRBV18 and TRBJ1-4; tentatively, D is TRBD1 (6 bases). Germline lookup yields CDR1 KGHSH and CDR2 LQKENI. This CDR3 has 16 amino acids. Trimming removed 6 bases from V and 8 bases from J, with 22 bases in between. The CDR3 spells CASSRIPQGEKEKLFF. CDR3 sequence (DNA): TGTGCCAGCTCGCGAATCCCACAGGGCGAGAAGGAAAAACTGTTTTTT.

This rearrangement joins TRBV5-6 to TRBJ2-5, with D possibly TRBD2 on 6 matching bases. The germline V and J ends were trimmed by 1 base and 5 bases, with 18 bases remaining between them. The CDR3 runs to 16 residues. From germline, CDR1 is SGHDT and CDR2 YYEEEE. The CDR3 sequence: CASSLLADQGGETQYF. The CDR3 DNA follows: TGTGCCAGCAGCTTGCTCGCAGACCAGGGAGGTGAGACCCAGTACTTC. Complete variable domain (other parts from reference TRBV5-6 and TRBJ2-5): DAGVTQSPTHLIKTRGQQVTLRCSPKSGHDTVSWYQQALGQGPQFIFQYYEEEERQRGNFPDRFSGHQFPNYSSELNVNALLLGDSALYLCASSLLADQGGETQYFGPGTRLLVL.

For the CDR3, the DNA is TGTGCCAGCAGTTTAGTTGGTCGTACAGCTAACTATGGCTACACCTTC. It is translated as CASSLVGRTANYGYTF. This chain joins TRBV28 and TRBJ1-2; D is unresolved. This CDR3 has 16 amino acids. Trimming removed 2 bases at V and 0 bases at J, with 13 bases between. Germline CDR1 MDHEN, CDR2 SYDVKM.

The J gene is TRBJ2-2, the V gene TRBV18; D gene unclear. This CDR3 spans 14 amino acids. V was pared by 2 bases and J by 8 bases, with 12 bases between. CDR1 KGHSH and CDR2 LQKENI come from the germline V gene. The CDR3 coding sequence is TGTGCCAGCTCACCAGGCCTCATCCCTGGGGAGCTGTTTTTT. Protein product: CASSPGLIPGELFF.

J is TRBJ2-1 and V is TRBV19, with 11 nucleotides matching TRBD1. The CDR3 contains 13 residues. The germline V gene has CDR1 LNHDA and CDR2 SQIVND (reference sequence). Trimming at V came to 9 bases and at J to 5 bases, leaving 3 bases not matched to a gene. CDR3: CASRDRGDNEQFF. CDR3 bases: TGTGCCAGCCGGGACAGGGGGGACAATGAGCAGTTCTTC.

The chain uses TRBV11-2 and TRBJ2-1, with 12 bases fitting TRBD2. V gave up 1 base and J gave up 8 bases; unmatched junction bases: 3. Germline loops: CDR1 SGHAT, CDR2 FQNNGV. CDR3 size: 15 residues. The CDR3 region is CASSLGLAGGHEQFF. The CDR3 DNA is TGTGCCAGCAGCTTAGGTCTAGCGGGGGGGCATGAGCAGTTCTTC.

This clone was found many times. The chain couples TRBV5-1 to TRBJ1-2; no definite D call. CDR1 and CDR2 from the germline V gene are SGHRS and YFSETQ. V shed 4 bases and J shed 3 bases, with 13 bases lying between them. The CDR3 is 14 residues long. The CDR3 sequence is CASSLSTADYGYTF. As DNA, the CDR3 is TGCGCCAGCAGCCTCTCAACTGCCGACTATGGCTACACCTTC.

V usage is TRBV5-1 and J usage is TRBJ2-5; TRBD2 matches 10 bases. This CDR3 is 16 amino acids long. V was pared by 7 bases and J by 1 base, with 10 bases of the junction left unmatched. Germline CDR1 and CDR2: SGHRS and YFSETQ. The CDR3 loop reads CASHKGLAIGQETQYF. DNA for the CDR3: TGCGCCAGCCACAAGGGACTAGCGATCGGCCAAGAGACCCAGTACTTC.

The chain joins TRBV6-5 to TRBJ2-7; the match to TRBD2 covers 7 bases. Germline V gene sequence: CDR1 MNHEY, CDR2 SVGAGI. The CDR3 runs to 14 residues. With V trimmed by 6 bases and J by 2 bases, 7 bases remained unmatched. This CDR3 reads CASRPSGNPYEQYF. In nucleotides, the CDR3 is TGTGCCAGCAGACCTAGCGGAAACCCCTACGAGCAGTACTTC.

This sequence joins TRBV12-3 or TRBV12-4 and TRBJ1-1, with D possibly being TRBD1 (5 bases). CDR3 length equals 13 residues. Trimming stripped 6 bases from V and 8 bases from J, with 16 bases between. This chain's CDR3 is CASSPRLGAEAFF. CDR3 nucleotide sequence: TGTGCCAGCAGCCCTAGACTTGGGGCGGAAGCTTTCTTT.

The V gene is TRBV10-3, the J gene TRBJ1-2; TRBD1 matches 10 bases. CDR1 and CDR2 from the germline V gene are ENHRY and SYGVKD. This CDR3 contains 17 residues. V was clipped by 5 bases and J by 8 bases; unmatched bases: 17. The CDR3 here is CAISPVPGQGKGSGYTF. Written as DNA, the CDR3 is TGTGCCATCAGTCCTGTACCGGGACAGGGGAAGGGCTCAGGCTACACCTTC.

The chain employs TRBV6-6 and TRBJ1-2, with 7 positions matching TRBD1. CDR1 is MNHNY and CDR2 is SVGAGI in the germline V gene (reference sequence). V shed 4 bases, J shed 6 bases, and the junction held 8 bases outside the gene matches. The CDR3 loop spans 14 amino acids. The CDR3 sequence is CASSSDRLVNGYTF. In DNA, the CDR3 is TGTGCCAGCAGTTCGGACAGGCTGGTAAATGGCTACACCTTC.

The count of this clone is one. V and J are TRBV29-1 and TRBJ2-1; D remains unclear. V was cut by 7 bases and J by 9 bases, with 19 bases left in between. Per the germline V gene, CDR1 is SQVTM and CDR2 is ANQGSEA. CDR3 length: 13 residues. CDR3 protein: CSAPRPPNSEQFF. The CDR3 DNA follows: TGCAGCGCCCCCAGGCCCCCGAACAGTGAGCAGTTCTTC.

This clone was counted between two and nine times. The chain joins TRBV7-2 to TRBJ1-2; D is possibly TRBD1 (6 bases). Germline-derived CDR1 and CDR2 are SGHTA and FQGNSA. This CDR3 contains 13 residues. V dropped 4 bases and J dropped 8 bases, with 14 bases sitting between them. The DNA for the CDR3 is TGTGCCAGCAGCTCAGACAGGTTGGGAGGCTACACCTTC. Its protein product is CASSSDRLGGYTF.

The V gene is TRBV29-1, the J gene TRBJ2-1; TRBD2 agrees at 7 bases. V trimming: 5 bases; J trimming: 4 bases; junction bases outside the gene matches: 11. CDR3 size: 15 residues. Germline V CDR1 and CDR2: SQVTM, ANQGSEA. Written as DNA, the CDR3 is TGCAGCGTTTCGCGGGAGACCTCGGCTTACAATGAGCAGTTCTTC. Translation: CSVSRETSAYNEQFF.

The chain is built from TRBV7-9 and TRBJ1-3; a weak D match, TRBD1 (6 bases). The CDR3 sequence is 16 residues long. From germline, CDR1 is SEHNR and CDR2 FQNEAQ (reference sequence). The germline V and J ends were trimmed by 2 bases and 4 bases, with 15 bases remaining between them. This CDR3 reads CASSLWGRGEGNTIYF. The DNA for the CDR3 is TGTGCCAGCAGCTTATGGGGCAGGGGAGAAGGAAACACCATATATTTT.

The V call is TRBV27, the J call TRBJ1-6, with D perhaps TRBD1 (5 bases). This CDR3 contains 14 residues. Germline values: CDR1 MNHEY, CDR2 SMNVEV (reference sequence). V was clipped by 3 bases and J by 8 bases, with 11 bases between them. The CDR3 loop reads CASSFRGSYSPLHF. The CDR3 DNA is TGTGCCAGCAGTTTCCGGGGGTCATATTCACCCCTCCACTTT.

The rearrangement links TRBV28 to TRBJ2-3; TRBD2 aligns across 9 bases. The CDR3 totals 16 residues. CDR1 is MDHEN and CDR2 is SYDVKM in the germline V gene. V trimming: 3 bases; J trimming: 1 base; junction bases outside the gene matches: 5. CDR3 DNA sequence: TGTGCCAGCAGTTTTGGGCGACTAGCGGGCACAGATACGCAGTATTTT. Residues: CASSFGRLAGTDTQYF.

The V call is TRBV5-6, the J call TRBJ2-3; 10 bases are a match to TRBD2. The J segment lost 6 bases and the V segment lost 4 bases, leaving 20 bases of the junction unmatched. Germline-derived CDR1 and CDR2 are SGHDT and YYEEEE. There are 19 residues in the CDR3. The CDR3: CASSPSVLAGGPVADTQYF. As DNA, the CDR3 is TGTGCCAGCAGCCCTTCCGTTTTAGCGGGAGGCCCAGTAGCGGATACGCAGTATTTT. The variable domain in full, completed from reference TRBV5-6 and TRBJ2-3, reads DAGVTQSPTHLIKTRGQQVTLRCSPKSGHDTVSWYQQALGQGPQFIFQYYEEEERQRGNFPDRFSGHQFPNYSSELNVNALLLGDSALYLCASSPSVLAGGPVADTQYFGPGTRLTVL.

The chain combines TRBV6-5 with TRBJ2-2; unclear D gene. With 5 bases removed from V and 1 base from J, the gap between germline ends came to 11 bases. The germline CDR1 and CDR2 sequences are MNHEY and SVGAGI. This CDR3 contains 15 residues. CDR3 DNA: TGTGCCAGCAGTACGGGTCTATTGAACACCGGGGAGCTGTTTTTT. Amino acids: CASSTGLLNTGELFF.